This T cell receptor (beta chain) was recorded in a study of identical twins. TCRdb recomputed calls from the 5' RACE reads with MiXCR, one row per CDR3 protein. This table holds about 530,000 distinct CDR3 sequences, around 24% found once. The table lists this clonotype with a few counts. This CDR3 spans 13 amino acids. V lost 4 bases to trimming and J lost 9 bases, with 13 bases between them. Germline CDR1 and CDR2: SGHVT and SQSDAQ. These sequences were also reported in another study, on yellow fever vaccine responses in identical twins.

Sequencing input: CD4+ T cells sorted from blood. The TCR originated in a woman between 18 and 30 years old in good health. The chain combines TRBV7-4 with TRBJ2-4; D might be TRBD2 (6 bases). The CDR3: CASSCRETAIQYF. The CDR3 nucleotides read TGTGCCAGCAGCTGCCGGGAGACGGCCATTCAGTACTTC.